Presented here are 8 T cell receptor beta chains from one specimen sequenced in a study of T-cell reconstitution after alpha-beta-depleted transplantation in children. TCRbeta library preparation incorporated unique molecular identifiers. TCRdb re-called the PCR reads with MiXCR, one entry per CDR3 protein. The sample lists hundreds of thousands of distinct CDR3 sequences, 9.5% to 13% occurring once. The sequencing used PBMCs, collected before TCRalphabeta/CD19-depleted stem cell transplant. These receptors came from a child in the first two years of life with acute myeloid leukemia, due to receive a stem cell transplant.

This clonotype was found many times. V gene TRBV28 combines with J gene TRBJ2-1; 14 nucleotides align to TRBD2. J was trimmed by 6 bases and V by 6 bases; bases with no gene match: 4. Germline loops: CDR1 MDHEN, CDR2 SYDVKM. The CDR3 loop spans 15 amino acids. The CDR3 protein is CASRAGTSGSNEQFF. The DNA of the CDR3 is TGTGCCAGCAGAGCCGGGACTAGCGGGAGCAATGAGCAGTTCTTC.

This clonotype showed up many times. The chain recombines TRBV3-1 with TRBJ2-3; no firm D call. The CDR3 extends over 15 amino acids. Germline V gene lookup returns CDR1 LGHDT and CDR2 YNNKEL (reference sequence). V lost 3 bases and J lost 0, with 10 bases in between. The CDR3 DNA follows: TGTGCCAGCAGCCACCGGGCACCTAGCACAGATACGCAGTATTTT. Protein sequence: CASSHRAPSTDTQYF.

This clonotype came up a few times. Germline and junction disagree at one end, which may indicate a read error. The rearrangement links TRBV5-5 to TRBJ1-2; 9 bases match TRBD1. This CDR3 is built from 16 residues. The germline V gene encodes CDR1 SGHKS and CDR2 YYEKEE (reference sequence). As DNA, the CDR3 is TGTGCCAGCAGCCCGCAAACAGGGGGCGGGCGCTATGGCGACACCTTC. It translates to CASSPQTGGGRYGDTF.

This clonotype was seen ten or more times. J is TRBJ1-2 and V is TRBV6-5; D ambiguous. The germline V gene encodes CDR1 MNHEY and CDR2 SVGAGI. The CDR3 has 15 residues. The V and J ends lost 3 bases and 5 bases respectively, with 16 bases between them. CDR3 sequence: CASSYSWTPRYGYTF. The CDR3 region has the DNA TGTGCCAGCAGTTATTCTTGGACTCCCAGATATGGCTACACCTTC.

This clonotype was detected ten times or more. The chain is built from TRBV27 and TRBJ2-2; 11 bases are a match to TRBD2. From germline, CDR1 is MNHEY and CDR2 SMNVEV (reference sequence). V shed 3 bases, J shed 1 base, and the junction held 13 bases outside the gene matches. This CDR3 is 20 amino acids long. CDR3 in DNA: TGTGCCAGCAGTTTGGCCTTAGCGGGGGGGCATTTGTGGAACACCGGGGAGCTGTTTTTT. It codes for CASSLALAGGHLWNTGELFF.

There are many counts of this clonotype. V is TRBV19 and J is TRBJ1-5, with TRBD1 matching 8 bases. Per the germline V gene, CDR1 is LNHDA and CDR2 is SQIVND (reference sequence). The CDR3 extends over 14 amino acids. V was clipped by 7 bases and J by 2 bases; unmatched bases: 4. CDR3 residues: CASTQGQGNQPQHF. In DNA, the CDR3 is TGTGCCAGTACCCAGGGACAGGGCAATCAGCCCCAGCATTTT.

This clonotype was counted only a few times. This chain joins TRBV20-1 and TRBJ2-3, with a weak D call TRBD2 (6 bases). V gave up 4 bases and J gave up 0 bases, with 8 bases separating them. The V gene's germline CDR1 is DFQATT and CDR2 SNEGSKA (reference sequence). CDR3 length: 13 amino acids. The CDR3 is CSATGTSTDTQYF. The CDR3 bases are TGCAGTGCTACGGGGACTAGCACAGATACGCAGTATTTT.

In its sample, this clonotype was seen many times. The chain joins TRBV3-1 to TRBJ2-7; D is unclear. V was clipped by 1 base and J by 2 bases, with 12 bases between them. Germline CDR1 is LGHDT and CDR2 is YNNKEL (reference sequence). The CDR3 consists of 15 residues. The CDR3 DNA sequence: TGTGCCAGCAGCCAAGGATTGGCCAAACCCTACGAGCAGTACTTC. It codes for CASSQGLAKPYEQYF.